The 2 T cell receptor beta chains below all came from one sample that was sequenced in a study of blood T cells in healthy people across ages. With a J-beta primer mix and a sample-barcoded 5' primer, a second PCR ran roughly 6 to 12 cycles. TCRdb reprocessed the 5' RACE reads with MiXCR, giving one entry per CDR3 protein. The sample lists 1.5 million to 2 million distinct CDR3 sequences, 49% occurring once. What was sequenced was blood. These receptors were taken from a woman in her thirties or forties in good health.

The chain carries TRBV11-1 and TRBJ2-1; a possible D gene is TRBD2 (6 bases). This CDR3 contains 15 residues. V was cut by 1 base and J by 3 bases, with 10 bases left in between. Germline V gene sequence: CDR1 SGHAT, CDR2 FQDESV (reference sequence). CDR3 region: CASSLGRGNYNEQFF. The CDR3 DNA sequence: TGTGCCAGCAGCTTAGGTCGGGGGAACTACAATGAGCAGTTCTTC.

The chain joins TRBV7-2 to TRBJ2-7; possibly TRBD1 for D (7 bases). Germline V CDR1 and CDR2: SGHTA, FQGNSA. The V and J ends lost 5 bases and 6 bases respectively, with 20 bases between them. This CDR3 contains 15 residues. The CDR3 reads CASSGQGGAGTEQYF. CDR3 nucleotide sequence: TGTGCCAGCAGCGGTCAAGGGGGCGCGGGAACCGAGCAGTACTTC.